This T cell receptor beta chain emerged from a study of blood T cells in healthy people across ages. This clonotype showed up just a few times. Using a J-beta primer mix together with a sample-barcoded 5' primer, a second PCR was run for roughly 6 to 11 cycles. MiXCR, applied by TCRdb to the 5' RACE reads, yields one record per CDR3 protein. The repertoire includes some 640,000 distinct CDR3 sequences, about 30% of them detected once, and more than 15% sits in the top ten. The germline CDR1 and CDR2 sequences are GTSNPN and SVGIG (reference sequence). The V end was cut by 4 bases, the J end by 6 bases, with 9 bases between. This CDR3 is 11 amino acids long.

The V gene is TRBV30, the J gene TRBJ1-2; the D is unclear. This receptor was obtained from a woman aged 80 or over in good health. The specimen was blood. The CDR3 is CAWNSGNGYTF. The CDR3 DNA follows: TGTGCCTGGAATTCGGGGAATGGCTACACCTTC.